This passage covers 10 T cell receptor beta chains from one sample sequenced in a study of cytomegalovirus exposure and HLA in healthy donors. The PCR used 60 Vbeta and 13 Jbeta primers. Clones were read by immunoSEQ multiplex PCR, and TCRdb kept only the in-frame ones, dropping some. The profile shows over 150,000 clones, about 80% of them singletons. Sequencing input: PBMCs. The receptor source for this set is a woman aged 55-75 years in good health and CMV-seropositive.

This clone came up a few times. The chain uses TRBV28 and TRBJ1-1; 9 positions agree with TRBD1. CDR3 length equals 15 residues. Trimming took 3 bases from V and 4 from J; bases not matched to a gene: 6. Looked up from germline, CDR1 is MDHEN and CDR2 is SYDVKM. The CDR3 protein is CASSFGDRVFTEAFF. The CDR3 nucleotides are TGTGCCAGCAGTTTCGGGGACAGGGTCTTCACTGAAGCTTTCTTT.

The sample holds one count of this clone. The chain joins TRBV5-1 to TRBJ2-5; TRBD2 might be the D (6 bases). Germline values: CDR1 SGHRS, CDR2 YFSETQ. This CDR3 spans 15 amino acids. The V gene lost 0 bases and the J gene lost 2 bases, with 11 bases spanning the gap. The CDR3 loop reads CASSLATGEQETQYF. The CDR3, as DNA: TGCGCCAGCAGCTTGGCTACGGGAGAGCAAGAGACCCAGTACTTC.

This chain links TRBV5-1 with TRBJ1-1, with 8 bases identical to TRBD1. Germline loops: CDR1 SGHRS, CDR2 YFSETQ. V gave up 2 bases and J gave up 5 bases; unmatched junction bases: 5. The CDR3 has 14 amino acids. For the CDR3, the DNA is TGCGCCAGCAGCTTTCAGGGGGCGCATACTGAAGCTTTCTTT. It translates to CASSFQGAHTEAFF.

This clone was counted once. The CDR3 loop reads CASGLVIAGGRNEQFF. The CDR3 DNA sequence: TGTGCTAGTGGTTTGGTCATAGCGGGAGGGCGCAATGAGCAGTTCTTC. J is TRBJ2-1 and V is TRBV12-5, with 11 nucleotides matching TRBD2. V was pared by 0 bases and J by 6 bases, with 4 bases of the junction left unmatched. The CDR3 extends over 16 amino acids. Germline V gene data show CDR1 as LGHNT and CDR2 as FRNRAP.

V usage is TRBV7-2 and J usage is TRBJ2-2; 7 nucleotides agree with TRBD1. J lost 4 bases, V lost 10 bases, and 12 bases had no gene match. Germline V CDR1 and CDR2: SGHTA, FQGNSA. This CDR3 has 15 amino acids. CDR3 region: CAIPPRGRGTGELFF. The CDR3 DNA follows: TGTGCCATCCCCCCGAGGGGGCGTGGCACCGGGGAGCTGTTTTTT.

The chain recombines TRBV6-5 with TRBJ1-5; 7 bases are a match to TRBD1. This CDR3 has 15 amino acids. CDR1 and CDR2 (germline): MNHEY, SVGAGI. The junction had 6 bases not matched to a gene; V was cut back by 6 bases and J by 1 base. The CDR3, as DNA: TGTGCCAGCAGCTCGGACAGGAACAGCAATCAGCCCCAGCATTTT. This sequence encodes CASSSDRNSNQPQHF.

This chain uses TRBV5-1 with TRBJ2-3, with 7 bases matching TRBD2. V lost 6 bases, J lost 6 bases, and 13 bases stayed unmatched. The germline V gene encodes CDR1 SGHRS and CDR2 YFSETQ. CDR3 length: 15 amino acids. CDR3 sequence reads: CASNDGRAILDTQYF. CDR3 in DNA: TGCGCCAGCAATGATGGGAGGGCAATTTTGGATACGCAGTATTTT.

The gene calls are TRBV7-9 and TRBJ1-5; 10 bases match TRBD1. The germline CDR1 and CDR2 sequences are SEHNR and FQNEAQ (reference sequence). The CDR3 length is 16 residues. Unmatched junction bases numbered 5, after V lost 4 bases and J lost 2 bases. The CDR3: CASSSTTGGGNQPQHF. In nucleotides, the CDR3 is TGTGCCAGCAGCTCCACGACAGGGGGCGGCAATCAGCCCCAGCATTTT.

This clone was picked up one time. The chain carries TRBV2 and TRBJ2-7; possibly TRBD2 for D (5 bases). CDR1 SNHLY and CDR2 FYNNEI come from the germline V gene. This CDR3 is 12 amino acids long. V gave up 8 bases and J gave up 2 bases, with 10 bases separating them. The CDR3 reads CASDPGTYEQYF. In DNA, the CDR3 is TGTGCCAGCGACCCGGGAACCTACGAGCAGTACTTC. The complete variable domain, with remaining parts taken from reference TRBV2 and TRBJ2-7, reads EPEVTQTPSHQVTQMGQEVILRCVPISNHLYFYWYRQILGQKVEFLVSFYNNEISEKSEIFDDQFSVERPDGSNFTLKIRSTKLEDSAMYFCASDPGTYEQYFGPGTRLTVT.

The table lists this clone with a few counts. This chain uses TRBV5-5 with TRBJ2-5, with 9 bases aligning to TRBD1. The CDR3 contains 14 residues. The ends lost 3 bases at V and 4 bases at J; junction bases unmatched: 4. Per the germline V gene, CDR1 is SGHKS and CDR2 is YYEKEE (reference sequence). The CDR3 DNA reads as TGTGCCAGCAGCTCCCGACAGGGGGGAGAGACCCAGTACTTC. Translating gives CASSSRQGGETQYF.